Each of the 20 T cell receptor beta chains below was sequenced from the same sample in a study of spatial heterogeneity in lung cancer. Regarding time point: sample taken at primary tumor resection. TCRdb passed the 5' RACE reads through MiXCR, listing each CDR3 protein once. There are some 3,000 distinct CDR3 sequences in the sample; 6.3% occur only once, and 33% lies in the top ten. These receptors' antigens are unknown. Study-wide points: One measure, the expanded intratumoral alpha and beta TCR count, tracked tumor mutation counts.

The input for sequencing was lung tumor tissue, taken at surgery. These TCRs come from a male donor with early-stage non-small cell lung cancer.

By share, this clonotype counts as medium-sized. V is TRBV28 and J is TRBJ2-5; D perhaps matches TRBD1 (6 bases). Looked up from germline, CDR1 is MDHEN and CDR2 is SYDVKM. V was shortened by 4 bases and J by 3 bases, with 12 bases between the two germline ends. The CDR3 length is 14 residues. CDR3 amino acids: CASSSDSWEETQYF. CDR3 nucleotide sequence: TGTGCCAGCAGTTCGGACAGTTGGGAAGAGACCCAGTACTTC.

By sample fraction, this clonotype is medium-sized. The chain recombines TRBV29-1 with TRBJ1-1; perhaps TRBD1 as D (6 bases). Germline V gives CDR1 SQVTM, CDR2 ANQGSEA. This CDR3 contains 14 residues. V was clipped by 3 bases and J by 6 bases, with 17 bases between them. CDR3: CSVDSTGYGSEAFF. The CDR3 DNA reads as TGCAGCGTTGACTCGACAGGTTATGGTTCTGAAGCTTTCTTT.

This clonotype is deemed medium-sized. The rearrangement uses TRBV4-1 and TRBJ1-5, with D tentatively TRBD1 (5 bases). The germline CDR1 and CDR2 sequences are MGHRA and YSYEKL. Trimming removed 4 bases from V and 5 bases from J, with 15 bases in between. The CDR3 is made up of 15 amino acids. In DNA, the CDR3 is TGCGCCAGCAGCCCGGCCCGAGGGACTCATCAGCCCCAGCATTTT. Its protein product is CASSPARGTHQPQHF.

By share of the sample, this clonotype is medium-sized (0.01 to 0.1%). J is TRBJ2-2 and V is TRBV10-3; D not resolved. This CDR3 is built from 13 residues. The germline V gene encodes CDR1 ENHRY and CDR2 SYGVKD. The V end was cut by 5 bases, the J end by 3 bases, with 7 bases between. The CDR3 region has the DNA TGTGCCATCAGTTACACCGACACCGGGGAGCTGTTTTTT. As protein: CAISYTDTGELFF.

In this sample, this clonotype is medium-sized. This chain connects TRBV20-1 to TRBJ2-2; D uncertain. Germline V gene lookup returns CDR1 DFQATT and CDR2 SNEGSKA (reference sequence). V lost 3 bases and J 4 bases, leaving 12 bases between the germline ends. This CDR3 region has 14 residues. In DNA, the CDR3 is TGCAGTGCTAGGGTCTATCTGGGCACCGGGGAGCTGTTTTTT. Its protein is CSARVYLGTGELFF.

This clonotype is deemed medium-sized. This rearrangement joins TRBV7-9 to TRBJ1-2; tentatively, D is TRBD1 (6 bases). This CDR3 is built from 14 residues. V was shortened by 5 bases and J by 2 bases, with 12 bases between the two germline ends. The V gene's germline CDR1 is SEHNR and CDR2 FQNEAQ (reference sequence). This CDR3 reads CASSPRQVNYGYTF. The CDR3 nucleotides are TGTGCCAGCAGCCCCCGACAGGTGAACTATGGCTACACCTTC.

Within the sample, this clonotype is medium-sized (0.01 to 0.1%). V is TRBV3-1 and J is TRBJ2-7; D not resolved. Germline V gene lookup returns CDR1 LGHDT and CDR2 YNNKEL (reference sequence). V lost 0 bases and J 2 bases, leaving 8 bases between the germline ends. The CDR3 covers 14 residues. In nucleotides, the CDR3 is TGTGCCAGCAGCCAAGAGGTACTCCCCTACGAGCAGTACTTC. It is translated as CASSQEVLPYEQYF.

This clonotype came up many times. This chain joins TRBV11-2 and TRBJ1-3, with D uncertain. The V end was cut by 3 bases, the J end by 4 bases, with 4 bases between. The CDR3 is 12 amino acids. The germline V gene encodes CDR1 SGHAT and CDR2 FQNNGV. This CDR3 is CASSLRGNTIYF. In nucleotides, the CDR3 is TGTGCCAGCAGCTTGCGAGGAAACACCATATATTTT.

Judged by abundance, this clonotype is medium-sized (0.01 to 0.1%). The chain has TRBV30 and TRBJ2-5; D perhaps matches TRBD2 (5 bases). Germline V gene lookup returns CDR1 GTSNPN and CDR2 SVGIG (reference sequence). V was pared by 3 bases and J by 3 bases, with 5 bases between. The CDR3 spans 11 residues. CDR3 DNA sequence: TGTGCCTGGAGGAGGGAAGAGACCCAGTACTTC. Its translation: CAWRREETQYF.

J is TRBJ1-4 and V is TRBV6-5; 8 bases map to TRBD1. The germline gives CDR1 MNHEY, CDR2 SVGAGI. With V trimmed by 0 bases and J by 5 bases, 2 bases remained unmatched. The CDR3 loop spans 15 amino acids. The CDR3, as DNA: TGTGCCAGCAGTTACTCGGACAGGGACAATGAAAAACTGTTTTTT. Its protein is CASSYSDRDNEKLFF.

This clonotype has just a few counts. The CDR3 reads CASSVDGQGETQYF. In DNA, the CDR3 is TGTGCCAGCAGCGTCGACGGACAGGGGGAGACCCAGTACTTC. This sequence joins TRBV9 and TRBJ2-5; TRBD1 matches at 9 bases. The V segment lost 2 bases and the J segment 5 bases; nucleotides outside the gene matches: 4. This CDR3 has 14 amino acids. Per germline, CDR1 SGDLS and CDR2 YYNGEE.

The genes are TRBV7-8 and TRBJ2-3; 8 bases are a match to TRBD1. CDR3 length: 16 amino acids. Per germline, CDR1 SGHVS and CDR2 FQNEAQ. J gave up 1 base and V 5 bases, and 8 bases lay outside the gene matches. The CDR3 region is CASSPRTGMGTDTQYF. The CDR3 bases are TGTGCCAGCAGCCCGCGGACAGGGATGGGCACAGATACGCAGTATTTT.

By share, this clonotype ranks as medium-sized. V and J are TRBV6-5 and TRBJ2-1, with TRBD2 identical over 13 bases. The length of the CDR3 is 18 residues. Germline V gene data show CDR1 as MNHEY and CDR2 as SVGAGI. V was pared by 4 bases and J by 9 bases, with 15 bases of the junction left unmatched. The CDR3 is CASSLTSGGASKYIEQFF. The CDR3 nucleotides read TGTGCCAGCAGTTTAACTAGCGGGGGGGCCTCTAAGTATATTGAGCAGTTCTTC.

By proportion, this clonotype is medium-sized. The chain links TRBV11-2 to TRBJ2-5; TRBD2 agrees at 15 bases. From germline, CDR1 is SGHAT and CDR2 FQNNGV. Losses at the gene ends were 7 bases for V and 5 bases for J; bases not matched to a gene: 5. CDR3 length: 15 amino acids. CDR3 protein: CASTGLAGGRETQYF. The DNA of the CDR3 is TGTGCCAGCACCGGACTAGCGGGAGGGCGGGAGACCCAGTACTTC.

This clonotype is termed medium-sized. This chain uses TRBV6-5 with TRBJ1-2; 7 bases fit TRBD1. CDR1 MNHEY and CDR2 SVGAGI come from the germline V gene. Trimming took 4 bases from V and 7 from J; bases not matched to a gene: 6. CDR3 length equals 13 residues. The CDR3 protein is CASSLTPGGGYTF. In DNA, the CDR3 is TGTGCCAGCAGTTTAACCCCAGGGGGTGGCTACACCTTC.

In its sample, this clonotype is medium-sized. The chain has TRBV12-3 or TRBV12-4 and TRBJ1-1; TRBD1 might be the D (6 bases). CDR3 length: 18 residues. V lost 4 bases and J lost 0, with 21 bases in between. The CDR3 loop is CASSSPGGGDTLNTEAFF. CDR3 bases: TGTGCCAGCAGTTCCCCCGGGGGGGGCGATACCCTGAACACTGAAGCTTTCTTT.

Ten or more counts support this clonotype. V is TRBV7-9 and J is TRBJ1-1; D remains unclear. Trimming took off 0 bases at V and 4 bases at J, with 9 bases between the two ends. Germline V gene data show CDR1 as SEHNR and CDR2 as FQNEAQ (reference sequence). The CDR3 is 14 amino acids. CDR3 bases: TGTGCCAGCAGCTTAGCGAGTCTGGCCACTGAAGCTTTCTTT. Encoded protein: CASSLASLATEAFF.

Judged by abundance, this clonotype is medium-sized. The V call is TRBV6-2 or TRBV6-3, the J call TRBJ2-3; weak D call: TRBD2 (6 bases). V shed 0 bases and J shed 3 bases, with 13 bases lying between them. CDR1 is MNHEY and CDR2 is SVGEGT in the germline V gene. This CDR3 has 16 residues. CDR3 coding DNA: TGTGCCAGCAGTTACTCGTCGGGGGAAAGGACAGATACGCAGTATTTT. Amino acids: CASSYSSGERTDTQYF.

The J gene is TRBJ2-5, the V gene TRBV29-1, with 9 bases identical to TRBD1. Germline CDR1 is SQVTM and CDR2 is ANQGSEA. CDR3 length: 14 amino acids. V lost 4 bases and J lost 5; bases outside the gene matches: 8. CDR3 nucleotides: TGCAGCGTTGCCGGGACAGGGTGGACGGAGACCCAGTACTTC. It translates to CSVAGTGWTETQYF.

This clonotype is large by share. The V gene is TRBV29-1, the J gene TRBJ2-3, with D maybe TRBD2 (6 bases). CDR1 and CDR2 (germline): SQVTM, ANQGSEA. This CDR3 spans 15 amino acids. With 5 bases removed from V and 6 bases from J, the gap between germline ends came to 21 bases. DNA of the CDR3: TGCAGCGTTTCCGAGAACGGGGCCGGGAGCGATACGCAGTATTTT. It encodes CSVSENGAGSDTQYF.